The sequence of this T cell receptor beta chain was determined in a study of blood T cell repertoires in COVID-19. Overall study context: Acute-phase and convalescent COVID-19 samples originated in the United States, Italy and Spain. PBMCs, B-cell-depleted T cells, or T cells provided the cDNA or gDNA that made up the material.

The CDR3 loop spans 11 amino acids. V lost 5 bases, J lost 14 bases, and 6 bases stayed unmatched. CDR1 is SNHLY and CDR2 is FYNNEI in the germline V gene. Methods used by the authors: Cell counts per sample came from amplifying reference gene primers. The table came from immunoSEQ multiplex PCR; TCRdb's copy has only in-frame clones and leaves some out. V and J calls plus clone size are reproduced from that table; the DNA served to infer D and trimming. The sample records over 95,000 clones, around 74% being singletons. V and J are TRBV2 and TRBJ2-1; 7 bases are shared with TRBD2. Sequenced sample: peripheral blood. The TCR sequence derives from a woman of 80 years or more with active or convalescent COVID-19. CDR3 nucleotide sequence: TGTGCCAGCAGTTACGGGGGGTTGGAGTTCTTC. Amino acid sequence: CASSYGGLEFF.